This entry lists 27 T cell receptor beta chains sequenced from one sample in a study of T-cell memory formation after mild COVID-19. TCRdb reanalysed the 5' RACE reads using MiXCR and keeps one entry per CDR3 protein. Among 200,000 to 250,000 distinct CDR3 sequences, approximately 15% were seen once, and the ten largest hold about 2%. The specimen sequenced was PBMCs or a T cell subset sorted from them (not recorded which). These receptor sequences come from an adult woman who had mild COVID-19 (a few samples of this study predate the infection). Cell type and time point are not known.

The V gene is TRBV21-1, the J gene TRBJ1-2; the table's D gene call, TRBD1, was not cross checked with the DNA. TRBV21-1 is assigned pseudogene status. The CDR3 spans 15 residues. The CDR3 DNA sequence: TGTGCCAGCAGCAAGACAGGGCCCCTTAACTATGGCTACACCTTC. Its protein product is CASSKTGPLNYGYTF.

The chain is built from TRBV18 and TRBJ2-7; 10 nucleotides align to TRBD1. Losses at the gene ends were 2 bases for V and 1 base for J; bases not matched to a gene: 8. Germline V CDR1 and CDR2: KGHSH, LQKENI. CDR3 length equals 17 residues. CDR3 residues: CASSPKLSGQGSYEQYF. CDR3 bases: TGTGCCAGCTCACCAAAGTTGTCGGGACAGGGGTCCTACGAGCAGTACTTC.

This chain connects TRBV4-3 to TRBJ1-2; 8 nucleotides line up with TRBD1. CDR3 size: 16 residues. CDR1 is LGHNA, CDR2 YSLEER, per germline. The V segment lost 0 bases and the J segment 4 bases; nucleotides outside the gene matches: 7. The CDR3 sequence: CASSQDLWDRIYGYTF. In DNA form, the CDR3 reads TGCGCCAGCAGCCAAGATCTTTGGGACAGGATCTATGGCTACACCTTC.

The rearrangement links TRBV5-1 to TRBJ2-6; TRBD1 is a possible D gene (6 bases). Germline CDR1 SGHRS, CDR2 YFSETQ. The CDR3 runs 17 residues. V was trimmed by 0 bases and J by 0 bases, leaving 10 bases between them. DNA for the CDR3: TGCGCCAGCAGCTTGGTGACAGGTTACTCTGGGGCCAACGTCCTGACTTTC. Translating gives CASSLVTGYSGANVLTF.

This clonotype has ten or more counts. V usage is TRBV2 and J usage is TRBJ1-5; D remains ambiguous. The V and J ends lost 6 bases and 0 bases respectively, with 12 bases between them. CDR3 length: 15 amino acids. Germline V gene sequence: CDR1 SNHLY, CDR2 FYNNEI. The CDR3 DNA reads TGTGCCAGCAGCGGTCTTGGGATTAGCAATCAGCCCCAGCATTTT. Translated, it gives CASSGLGISNQPQHF.

The chain joins TRBV3-1 to TRBJ1-4, with unresolved D. Deletions cut 2 bases from V and 6 bases from J, with 10 bases between. The V gene's germline CDR1 is LGHDT and CDR2 YNNKEL (reference sequence). This CDR3 spans 14 amino acids. This chain's CDR3 is CASSQLEPYEKLFF. Here the CDR3 DNA reads TGTGCCAGCAGCCAACTTGAGCCTTATGAAAAACTGTTTTTT.

V gene TRBV20-1 combines with J gene TRBJ2-5, with D perhaps TRBD2 (6 bases). Germline CDR1 and CDR2: DFQATT and SNEGSKA (reference sequence). CDR3 size: 14 residues. The germline V and J ends were trimmed by 5 bases and 2 bases, with 15 bases remaining between them. CDR3 sequence (DNA): TGCAGTGCTGCCGCGTGGGGGGAGCAAGAGACCCAGTACTTC. This codes for CSAAAWGEQETQYF.

This clonotype was seen a handful of times. The chain recombines TRBV29-1 with TRBJ2-3, with TRBD2 matching over 9 bases. V lost 0 bases to trimming and J lost 1 base; unmatched junction nucleotides: 8. Germline CDR1 SQVTM, CDR2 ANQGSEA. CDR3 size: 17 residues. CDR3 in amino acids: CSVEDRLSGSGTDTQYF. CDR3 sequence (DNA): TGCAGCGTTGAAGATCGTCTTAGCGGGAGCGGCACAGATACGCAGTATTTT.

This clonotype has a handful of counts. V usage is TRBV7-2 and J usage is TRBJ2-6; D uncertain. This CDR3 comprises 13 residues. CDR1 and CDR2 from the germline V gene are SGHTA and FQGNSA. The ends were cut back, 8 bases at V and 2 bases at J, with 7 bases in the middle. The CDR3 DNA follows: TGTGCCAGCGCGAGAACTGGGGCCAACGTCCTGACTTTC. Translation: CASARTGANVLTF.

V is TRBV5-1 and J is TRBJ2-7; D uncertain. Trimming stripped 4 bases from V and 2 bases from J, with 16 bases between. The germline gives CDR1 SGHRS, CDR2 YFSETQ. This CDR3 is 15 amino acids long. The CDR3: CASSQDPGPAYEQYF. CDR3 coding DNA: TGCGCCAGCAGCCAAGATCCAGGCCCCGCCTACGAGCAGTACTTC.

This clonotype was seen at least ten times. The V call is TRBV24-1, the J call TRBJ2-1, with D perhaps matching TRBD2 (5 bases). Germline CDR1 and CDR2: KGHDR and SFDVKD. The CDR3 is made up of 13 amino acids. Trimming took off 9 bases at V and 3 bases at J, with 11 bases between the two ends. Written as DNA, the CDR3 is TGTGCCACCGGGAGTAGCGACTACAATGAGCAGTTCTTC. It yields the protein CATGSSDYNEQFF.

The J gene is TRBJ1-1, the V gene TRBV12-3 or TRBV12-4; D ambiguous. Trimming shortened V by 4 bases and J by 6 bases, and 15 bases separated the two germline ends. This CDR3 contains 14 residues. CDR3 bases: TGTGCCAGCAGTTCTGAGGACCAATTACCTGAAGCTTTCTTT. Protein sequence: CASSSEDQLPEAFF.

The chain carries TRBV6-5 and TRBJ1-6; TRBD1 is a possible D gene (6 bases). CDR3 length equals 16 residues. V gave up 2 bases and J gave up 10 bases, with 18 bases separating them. Germline V CDR1 and CDR2: MNHEY, SVGAGI. The CDR3 DNA sequence: TGTGCCAGCAGTTACGGAAGGACAGCGCGCGGGTCACCCCTCCACTTT. Protein product: CASSYGRTARGSPLHF.

The chain recombines TRBV20-1 with TRBJ2-1; D remains ambiguous. Germline values: CDR1 DFQATT, CDR2 SNEGSKA (reference sequence). The germline V and J ends were trimmed by 0 bases and 6 bases, with 6 bases remaining between them. The CDR3 is made up of 12 amino acids. The CDR3 DNA follows: TGCAGTGCTAGAGATCTAATCAATGAGCAGTTCTTC. Encoded protein: CSARDLINEQFF.

This clonotype showed up just a few times. The chain combines TRBV7-2 with TRBJ2-5; unclear D gene. V was trimmed by 5 bases and J by 4 bases, leaving 14 bases between them. The CDR3 is made up of 14 amino acids. Per germline, CDR1 SGHTA and CDR2 FQGNSA. The DNA of the CDR3 is TGTGCCAGCAGCCCTGCGGCAGCATCAGAGACCCAGTACTTC. This gives the protein CASSPAAASETQYF. Full variable domain (missing parts from reference TRBV7-2 and TRBJ2-5): GAGVSQSPSNKVTEKGKDVELRCDPISGHTALYWYRQSLGQGLEFLIYFQGNSAPDKSGLPSDRFSAERTGGSVSTLTIQRTQQEDSAVYLCASSPAAASETQYFGPGTRLLVL.

The V call is TRBV5-1, the J call TRBJ2-1; 12 positions agree with TRBD2. Germline CDR1 SGHRS, CDR2 YFSETQ. V shed 6 bases, J shed 2 bases, and the junction held 3 bases outside the gene matches. The CDR3 is 15 residues long. The CDR3 here is CASTRLAGAYNEQFF. The CDR3 DNA is TGCGCCAGCACCCGACTAGCGGGGGCCTACAATGAGCAGTTCTTC.

Only a few counts were recorded for this clonotype. The rearrangement links TRBV6-2 or TRBV6-3 to TRBJ2-2, with D unclear. Between the trimmed V and J ends, which lost 4 bases and 1 base, there was a span of 7 bases. The CDR3 covers 14 residues. The germline CDR1 and CDR2 sequences are MNHEY and SVGEGT. CDR3 nucleotides: TGTGCCAGCAGTTGGCGCCGGAACACCGGGGAGCTGTTTTTT. Translated, it gives CASSWRRNTGELFF.

V usage is TRBV19 and J usage is TRBJ2-1; D is possibly TRBD2 (5 bases). Per germline, CDR1 LNHDA and CDR2 SQIVND (reference sequence). The CDR3 totals 16 residues. V was trimmed by 11 bases and J by 0 bases, leaving 20 bases between them. CDR3 coding DNA: TGTGCCCATCCCGCCCCCAGCGGTAGCTCCTACAATGAGCAGTTCTTC. Its translation is CAHPAPSGSSYNEQFF.

The chain has TRBV5-1 and TRBJ1-1; possibly TRBD1 for D (5 bases). Trimming removed 4 bases at V and 4 bases at J, with 17 bases between. The CDR3 is made up of 15 amino acids. Germline loops: CDR1 SGHRS, CDR2 YFSETQ. The CDR3 protein is CASSDTGGASTEAFF. DNA of the CDR3: TGCGCCAGCAGCGACACAGGTGGGGCGTCCACTGAAGCTTTCTTT.

The chain carries TRBV4-1 and TRBJ1-6; D ambiguous. Between the trimmed V and J ends, which lost 4 bases and 5 bases, there was a span of 15 bases. CDR1 MGHRA and CDR2 YSYEKL come from the germline V gene. This CDR3 has 16 residues. CDR3 residues: CASSPPVPRDNSPLHF. In DNA form, the CDR3 reads TGCGCCAGCAGCCCCCCCGTCCCAAGGGATAATTCACCCCTCCACTTT.

The sample holds a few counts of this clonotype. The gene calls are TRBV7-8 and TRBJ2-7; TRBD1 matches 8 bases. V was clipped by 5 bases and J by 6 bases; unmatched bases: 9. The CDR3 contains 14 residues. Germline loops: CDR1 SGHVS, CDR2 FQNEAQ. CDR3 DNA sequence: TGTGCCAGCAGCCAAGACAGGGGATGGGGCGAGCAGTACTTC. It translates to CASSQDRGWGEQYF.

This clonotype was counted a few times. This chain uses TRBV5-1 with TRBJ2-3; 10 bases are shared with TRBD2. The junction had 2 bases not matched to a gene; V was cut back by 0 bases and J by 1 base. In germline, CDR1 is SGHRS, CDR2 YFSETQ. The CDR3 extends over 16 amino acids. CDR3: CASSLALAGGTDTQYF. The CDR3 nucleotides are TGCGCCAGCAGCTTGGCGCTAGCGGGGGGCACAGATACGCAGTATTTT.

CDR3 residues: CASSLTGSAYGYTF. Here the CDR3 DNA reads TGTGCCAGCAGCTTAACCGGCTCGGCCTATGGCTACACCTTC. The rearrangement links TRBV7-3 to TRBJ1-2; no clear D gene. The CDR3 runs 14 residues. The V gene lost 0 bases and the J gene lost 4 bases, with 9 bases spanning the gap. Germline lookup yields CDR1 SGHTA and CDR2 FQGTGA.

This clonotype appeared a few times. The rearrangement uses TRBV5-5 and TRBJ1-2, with D unclear. Germline V gene data show CDR1 as SGHKS and CDR2 as YYEKEE (reference sequence). This CDR3 comprises 14 residues. V was pared by 0 bases and J by 0 bases, with 6 bases between. CDR3 nucleotides: TGTGCCAGCAGCTTGGCGGGTTCTAACTATGGCTACACCTTC. Translating it yields CASSLAGSNYGYTF. Based on the CDR3 plus reference TRBV5-5 and TRBJ1-2, the full variable domain is DAGVTQSPTHLIKTRGQQVTLRCSPISGHKSVSWYQQVLGQGPQFIFQYYEKEERGRGNFPDRFSARQFPNYSSELNVNALLLGDSALYLCASSLAGSNYGYTFGSGTRLTVV.

This rearrangement joins TRBV27 to TRBJ2-6; 7 positions agree with TRBD2. After removal of 1 base from V and 2 bases from J, the junction contained 11 bases not matched to a gene. The CDR3 has 19 residues. Germline V lookup: CDR1 MNHEY, CDR2 SMNVEV (reference sequence). CDR3 in DNA: TGTGCCAGCAGTTTATTTACGGGGGGTGGTAGGGCTGGGGCCAACGTCCTGACTTTC. This encodes CASSLFTGGGRAGANVLTF. The whole variable domain, remainder taken from reference TRBV27 and TRBJ2-6, is EAQVTQNPRYLITVTGKKLTVTCSQNMNHEYMSWYRQDPGLGLRQIYYSMNVEVTDKGDVPEGYKVSRKEKRNFPLILESPSPNQTSLYFCASSLFTGGGRAGANVLTFGAGSRLTVL.

A few counts support this clonotype. The chain has TRBV12-3 or TRBV12-4 and TRBJ1-1, with TRBD1 identical over 7 bases. This CDR3 contains 15 residues. J gave up 3 bases and V 2 bases, and 6 bases lay outside the gene matches. CDR3 sequence reads: CASSLRQGRDTEAFF. CDR3 nucleotide sequence: TGTGCCAGCAGTTTACGACAGGGAAGGGACACTGAAGCTTTCTTT.

This rearrangement joins TRBV6-1 to TRBJ1-2, with 8 bases lining up with TRBD1. The V gene end was trimmed by 7 bases and the J gene end by 4 bases; junction bases not matched to a gene: 11. Germline V gives CDR1 MNHNS, CDR2 SASEGT. The CDR3 consists of 15 residues. CDR3: CASKKETGAPYGYTF. The DNA for the CDR3 is TGTGCCAGCAAAAAGGAGACAGGGGCCCCCTATGGCTACACCTTC.